This TCR beta chain is from a study of cytomegalovirus exposure and HLA in healthy donors. General study results and limits: Per published reports, the classifier diagnosed cytomegalovirus status with high specificity and sensitivity.

PCR amplification relied on 60 Vbeta primers (plus 13 Jbeta primers). TCRdb's table, derived via immunoSEQ multiplex PCR, lists solely in-frame clones and lacks some. The ten top clones account for roughly 2%, within a sample of about 160,000 clones. The V end lost 3 bases, the J end lost 3 bases, and 11 bases lay between the germline ends. The CDR3 consists of 14 residues. CDR1 and CDR2 from the germline V gene are MNHEY and SMNVEV (reference sequence). As concerns this clone: Its antigen is undetermined.

The clonotype comes from a man younger than 40 in good health and CMV-seronegative. The genes are TRBV27 and TRBJ2-5; D is perhaps TRBD1 (6 bases). Sequenced sample: PBMCs. This CDR3 reads CASSLFQGKETQYF. In DNA, the CDR3 is TGTGCCAGCAGTTTGTTTCAGGGGAAAGAGACCCAGTACTTC.